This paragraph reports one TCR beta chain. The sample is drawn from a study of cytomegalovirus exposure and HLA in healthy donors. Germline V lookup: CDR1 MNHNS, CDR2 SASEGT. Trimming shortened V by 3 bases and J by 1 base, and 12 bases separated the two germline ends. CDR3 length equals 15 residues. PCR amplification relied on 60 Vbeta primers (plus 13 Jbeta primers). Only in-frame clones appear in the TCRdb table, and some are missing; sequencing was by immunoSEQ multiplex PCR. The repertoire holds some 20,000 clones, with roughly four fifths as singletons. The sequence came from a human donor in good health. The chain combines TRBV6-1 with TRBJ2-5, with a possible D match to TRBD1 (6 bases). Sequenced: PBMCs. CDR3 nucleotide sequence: TGTGCCAGCAGTGACCCCACAGGGACCCAAGAGACCCAGTACTTC. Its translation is CASSDPTGTQETQYF.